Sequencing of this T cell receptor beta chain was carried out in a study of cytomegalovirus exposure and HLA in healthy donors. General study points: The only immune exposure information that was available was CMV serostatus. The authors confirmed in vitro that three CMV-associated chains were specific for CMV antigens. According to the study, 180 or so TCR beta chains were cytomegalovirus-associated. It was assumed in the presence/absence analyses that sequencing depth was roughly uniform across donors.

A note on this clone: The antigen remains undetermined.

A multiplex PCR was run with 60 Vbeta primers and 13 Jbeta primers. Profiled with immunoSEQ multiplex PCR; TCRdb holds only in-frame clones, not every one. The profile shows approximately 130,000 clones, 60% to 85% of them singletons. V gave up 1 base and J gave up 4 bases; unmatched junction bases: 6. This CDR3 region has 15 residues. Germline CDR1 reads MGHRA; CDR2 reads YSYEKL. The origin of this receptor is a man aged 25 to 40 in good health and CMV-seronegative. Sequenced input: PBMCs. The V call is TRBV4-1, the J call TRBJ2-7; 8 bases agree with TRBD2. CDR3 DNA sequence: TGCGCCAGCAGCCAAGGGGCGGGAGGATTATACGAGCAGTACTTC. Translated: CASSQGAGGLYEQYF.